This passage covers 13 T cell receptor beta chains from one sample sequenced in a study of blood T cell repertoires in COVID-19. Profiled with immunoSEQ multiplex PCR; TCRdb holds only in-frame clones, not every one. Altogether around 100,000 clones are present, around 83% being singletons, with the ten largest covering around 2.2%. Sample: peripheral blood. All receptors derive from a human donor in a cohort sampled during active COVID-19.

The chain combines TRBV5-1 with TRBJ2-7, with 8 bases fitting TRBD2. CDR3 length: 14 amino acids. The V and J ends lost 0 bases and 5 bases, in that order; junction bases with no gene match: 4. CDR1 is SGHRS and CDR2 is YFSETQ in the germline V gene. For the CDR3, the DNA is TGCGCCAGCAGCTTGGCACGGGAGGGCGACGAGCAGTACTTC. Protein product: CASSLAREGDEQYF.

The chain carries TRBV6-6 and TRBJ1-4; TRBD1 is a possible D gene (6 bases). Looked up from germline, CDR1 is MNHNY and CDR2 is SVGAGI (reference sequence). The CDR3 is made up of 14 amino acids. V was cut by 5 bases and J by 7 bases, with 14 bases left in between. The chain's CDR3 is CASSPTGSVEKLFF. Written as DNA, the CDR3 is TGTGCCAGCAGTCCCACAGGGTCGGTTGAAAAACTGTTTTTT.

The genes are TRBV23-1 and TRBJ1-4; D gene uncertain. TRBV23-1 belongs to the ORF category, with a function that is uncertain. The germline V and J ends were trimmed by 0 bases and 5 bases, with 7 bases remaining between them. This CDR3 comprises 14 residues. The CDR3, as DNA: TGCGCCAGCAGTCAATCGATTCTAAATGAAAAACTGTTTTTT. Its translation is CASSQSILNEKLFF.

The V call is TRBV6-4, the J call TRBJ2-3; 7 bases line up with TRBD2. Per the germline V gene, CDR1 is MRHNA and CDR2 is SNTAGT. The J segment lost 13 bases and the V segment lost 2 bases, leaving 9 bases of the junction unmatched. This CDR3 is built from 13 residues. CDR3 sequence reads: CASSDGSSGFKYF. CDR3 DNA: TGTGCCAGCAGTGACGGGTCTAGCGGATTCAAGTATTTT.

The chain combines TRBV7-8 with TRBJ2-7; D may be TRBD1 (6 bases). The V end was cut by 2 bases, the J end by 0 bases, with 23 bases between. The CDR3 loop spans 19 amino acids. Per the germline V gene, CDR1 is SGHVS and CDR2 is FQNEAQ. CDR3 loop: CASSLMKIFSGTHSYEQYF. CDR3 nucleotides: TGTGCCAGCAGCTTAATGAAAATTTTTTCCGGGACACACTCCTACGAGCAGTACTTC.

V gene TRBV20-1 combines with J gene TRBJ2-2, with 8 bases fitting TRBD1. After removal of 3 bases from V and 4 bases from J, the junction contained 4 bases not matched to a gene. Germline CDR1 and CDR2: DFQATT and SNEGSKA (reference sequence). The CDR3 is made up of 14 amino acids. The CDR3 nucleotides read TGCAGTGCTAGTGACAGGGGCGGCACCGGGGAGCTGTTTTTT. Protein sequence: CSASDRGGTGELFF.

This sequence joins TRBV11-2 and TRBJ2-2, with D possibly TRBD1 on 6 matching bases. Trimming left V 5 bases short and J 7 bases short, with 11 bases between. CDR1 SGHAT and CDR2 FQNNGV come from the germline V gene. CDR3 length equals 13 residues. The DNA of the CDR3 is TGTGCCAGCAGCGTCACAGGGTACGGGGAGCTGTTTTTT. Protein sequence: CASSVTGYGELFF.

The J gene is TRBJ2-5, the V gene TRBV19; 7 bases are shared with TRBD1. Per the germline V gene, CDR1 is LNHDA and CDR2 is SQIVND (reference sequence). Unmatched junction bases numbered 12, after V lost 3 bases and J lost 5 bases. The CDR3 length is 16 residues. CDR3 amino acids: CASSIGQAIERETQYF. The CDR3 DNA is TGTGCCAGTAGTATCGGACAGGCCATCGAGAGGGAGACCCAGTACTTC.

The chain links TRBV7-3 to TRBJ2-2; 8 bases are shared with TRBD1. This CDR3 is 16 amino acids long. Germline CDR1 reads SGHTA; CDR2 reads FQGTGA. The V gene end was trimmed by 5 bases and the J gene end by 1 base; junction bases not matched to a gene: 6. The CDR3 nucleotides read TGTGCCAGCAGCCCCGGGACAGGATTGAACACCGGGGAGCTGTTTTTT. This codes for CASSPGTGLNTGELFF.

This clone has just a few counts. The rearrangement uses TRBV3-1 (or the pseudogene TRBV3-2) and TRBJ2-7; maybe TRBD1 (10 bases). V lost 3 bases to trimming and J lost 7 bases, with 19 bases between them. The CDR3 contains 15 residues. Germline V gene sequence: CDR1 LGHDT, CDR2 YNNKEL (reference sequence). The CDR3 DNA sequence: TGTGCCAGCAGCCAGGCTAGCGGGACAGGGGAAGAGCAGTACTTC. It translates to CASSQASGTGEEQYF.

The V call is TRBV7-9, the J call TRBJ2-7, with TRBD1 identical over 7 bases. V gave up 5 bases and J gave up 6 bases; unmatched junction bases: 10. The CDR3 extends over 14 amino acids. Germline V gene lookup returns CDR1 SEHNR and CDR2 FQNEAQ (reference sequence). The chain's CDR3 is CASSPSLTGAEQYF. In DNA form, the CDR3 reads TGTGCCAGCAGCCCCAGTCTAACAGGGGCCGAGCAGTACTTC.

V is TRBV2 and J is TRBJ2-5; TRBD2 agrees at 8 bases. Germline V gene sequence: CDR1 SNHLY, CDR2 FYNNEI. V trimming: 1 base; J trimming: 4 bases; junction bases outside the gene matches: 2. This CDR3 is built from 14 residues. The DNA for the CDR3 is TGTGCCAGCAGTGAAGGTCTAGCGGGAGAGACCCAGTACTTC. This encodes CASSEGLAGETQYF.

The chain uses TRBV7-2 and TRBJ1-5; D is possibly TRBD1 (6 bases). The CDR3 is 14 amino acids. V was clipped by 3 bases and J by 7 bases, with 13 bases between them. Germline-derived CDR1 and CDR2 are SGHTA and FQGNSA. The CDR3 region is CASSFYQQGQPQHF. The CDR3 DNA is TGTGCCAGCAGCTTCTATCAACAGGGACAGCCCCAGCATTTT.